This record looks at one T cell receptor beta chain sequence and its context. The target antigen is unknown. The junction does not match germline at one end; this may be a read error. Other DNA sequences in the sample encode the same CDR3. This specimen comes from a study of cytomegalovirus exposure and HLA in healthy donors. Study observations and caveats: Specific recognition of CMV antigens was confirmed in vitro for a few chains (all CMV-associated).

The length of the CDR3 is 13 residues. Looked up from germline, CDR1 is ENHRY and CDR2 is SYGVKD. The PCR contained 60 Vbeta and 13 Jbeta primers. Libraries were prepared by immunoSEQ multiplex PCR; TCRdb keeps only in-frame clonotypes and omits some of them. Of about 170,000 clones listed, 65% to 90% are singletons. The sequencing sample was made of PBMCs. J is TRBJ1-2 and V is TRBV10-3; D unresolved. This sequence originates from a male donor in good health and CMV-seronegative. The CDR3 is CAISEEQSYGYTF. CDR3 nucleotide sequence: TGCGCCATCAGTGAGGAACAGTCCTATGGCTACACCTTC.